This TCR beta chain was recovered during a study of T cell repertoires in cytomegalovirus infection. TCRdb re-called the reads with MiXCR, one entry per CDR3 protein. This sample has about 900,000 distinct CDR3 sequences, with 30% to 40% found just once. In regard to this clonotype: Its antigen is still unknown. An end of the junction does not agree with germline; a read error may underlie this.

The CDR3 is 14 residues long. Germline V lookup: CDR1 SGHVS, CDR2 FNYEAQ. Regarding the study as a whole: Clonotypes of TCR beta that were HLA-C-restricted and CMV-specific dominated the ex vivo response.

The receptor was derived from a human donor in good health (CMV status not recorded). Some clones in this sample may be carry-over from other donors' samples. This chain connects TRBV7-6 to TRBJ2-2; possibly TRBD2 for D (6 bases). This material consisted of cultured CD8+ T cells from PBMCs, taken from culture after CMV antigen stimulation. The CDR3 loop reads CAGSGGTLTGELFF. CDR3 bases: TGTGCCGGCAGCGGCGGGACCCTTACCGGGGAGCTGTTTTTT.